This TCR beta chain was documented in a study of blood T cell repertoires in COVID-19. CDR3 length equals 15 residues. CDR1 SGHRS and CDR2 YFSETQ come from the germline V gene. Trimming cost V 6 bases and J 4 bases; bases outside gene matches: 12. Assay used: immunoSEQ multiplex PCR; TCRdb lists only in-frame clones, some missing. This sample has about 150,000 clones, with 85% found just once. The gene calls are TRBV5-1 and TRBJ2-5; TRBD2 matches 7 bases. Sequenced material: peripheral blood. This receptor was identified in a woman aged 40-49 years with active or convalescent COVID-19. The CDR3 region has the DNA TGCGCCAGCACCTCGTACTGGGGGGGAGGAGAGACCCAGTACTTC. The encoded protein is CASTSYWGGGETQYF.